Below, 11 T cell receptor beta chains from the same sample are listed, as sequenced in a study of cytomegalovirus exposure and HLA in healthy donors. PCR was performed using 60 Vbeta and 13 Jbeta primers. The protocol was immunoSEQ multiplex PCR, while the TCRdb copy is restricted to in-frame clones and leaves out a portion. Of 120,000 or so clones listed, about three quarters are singletons. Sequencing was done on a sample of PBMCs. All receptors come from a man aged 25-45 years in good health and CMV-seronegative.

V gene TRBV23-1 combines with J gene TRBJ1-2, with D possibly matching TRBD1 (6 bases). TRBV23-1 is marked as an open reading frame, function uncertain. The CDR3 totals 13 residues. V was pared by 7 bases and J by 5 bases, with 14 bases between. The CDR3: CASNTKDRYGYTF. CDR3 nucleotide sequence: TGCGCCAGCAACACAAAAGACAGGTATGGCTACACCTTC.

The chain carries TRBV28 and TRBJ2-5; TRBD1 agrees at 11 bases. In germline, CDR1 is MDHEN, CDR2 SYDVKM. The CDR3 sequence is 14 residues long. The J segment lost 2 bases and the V segment lost 6 bases, leaving 2 bases of the junction unmatched. The CDR3 nucleotides are TGTGCCAGCAGGTGGGACAGGGGGCAAGAGACCCAGTACTTC. It yields the protein CASRWDRGQETQYF.

This chain uses TRBV5-6 with TRBJ2-7; maybe TRBD2 (7 bases). The CDR3 spans 13 residues. The V and J ends lost 1 base and 6 bases respectively, with 11 bases between them. Looked up from germline, CDR1 is SGHDT and CDR2 is YYEEEE. CDR3 loop: CASSLPGGGEQYF. The CDR3 DNA reads as TGTGCCAGCAGCTTGCCGGGGGGCGGCGAGCAGTACTTC.

V usage is TRBV13 and J usage is TRBJ2-7; TRBD1 matches at 10 bases. The CDR3 totals 14 residues. In germline, CDR1 is PRHDT, CDR2 FYEKMQ (reference sequence). V lost 5 bases and J lost 1; bases outside the gene matches: 2. In DNA, the CDR3 is TGTGCCAGCAGCGGGACAGGGGCTTCCTACGAGCAGTACTTC. It specifies CASSGTGASYEQYF.

This clone was seen a handful of times. The genes are TRBV6-5 and TRBJ1-1; no firm D call. The CDR3 sequence is 15 residues long. CDR1 is MNHEY and CDR2 is SVGAGI in the germline V gene. The V and J ends lost 5 bases and 3 bases respectively, with 16 bases between them. CDR3 nucleotide sequence: TGTGCCAGCAGTGCCCACGGGGAAGTGTACACTGAAGCTTTCTTT. Amino acid sequence: CASSAHGEVYTEAFF.

J is TRBJ2-4 and V is TRBV4-1; the D gene is possibly TRBD1 (6 bases). The CDR3 loop spans 12 amino acids. Germline lookup yields CDR1 MGHRA and CDR2 YSYEKL. V gave up 4 bases and J gave up 7 bases, with 8 bases separating them. CDR3 DNA sequence: TGCGCCAGCAGCCCGCAGGGGAACATTCAGTACTTC. Protein sequence: CASSPQGNIQYF.

The chain uses TRBV10-2 and TRBJ1-1; no definite D call. CDR3 length: 12 amino acids. From germline, CDR1 is WSHSY and CDR2 SAAADI. V shed 4 bases and J shed 1 base, with 4 bases lying between them. The CDR3 DNA follows: TGCGCCAGCAGTGTCAGGAACACTGAAGCTTTCTTT. It yields the protein CASSVRNTEAFF.

This chain joins TRBV27 and TRBJ2-2, with TRBD1 matching over 8 bases. From germline, CDR1 is MNHEY and CDR2 SMNVEV (reference sequence). V lost 4 bases, J lost 7 bases, and 11 bases stayed unmatched. The length of the CDR3 is 16 residues. CDR3: CASSSTDRVTNGELFF. The CDR3 nucleotides are TGTGCCAGCAGTTCCACGGACAGGGTCACAAACGGGGAGCTGTTTTTT.

The V gene is TRBV5-1, the J gene TRBJ1-1; 8 bases are a match to TRBD1. V lost 6 bases, J lost 1 base, and 8 bases stayed unmatched. CDR1 and CDR2 from the germline V gene are SGHRS and YFSETQ. The CDR3 spans 15 residues. CDR3: CASNAGGQANTEAFF. CDR3 sequence (DNA): TGCGCCAGCAACGCCGGGGGACAGGCGAACACTGAAGCTTTCTTT.

This clone was counted a few times. The J gene is TRBJ1-3, the V gene TRBV5-1; TRBD1 agrees at 8 bases. J gave up 7 bases and V 4 bases, and 10 bases lay outside the gene matches. CDR1 is SGHRS, CDR2 YFSETQ, per germline. The CDR3 is 15 amino acids. The CDR3 DNA reads as TGCGCCAGCAGCCCGACAGGGGAGCAGTGGAACACCATATATTTT. This translates into CASSPTGEQWNTIYF. Full variable domain (missing parts from reference TRBV5-1 and TRBJ1-3): KAGVTQTPRYLIKTRGQQVTLSCSPISGHRSVSWYQQTPGQGLQFLFEYFSETQRNKGNFPGRFSGRQFSNSRSEMNVSTLELGDSALYLCASSPTGEQWNTIYFGEGSWLTVV.

The chain joins TRBV7-2 to TRBJ2-7; 11 bases match TRBD2. This CDR3 spans 16 amino acids. CDR1 SGHTA and CDR2 FQGNSA come from the germline V gene. Trimming at V came to 4 bases and at J to 2 bases, leaving 7 bases not matched to a gene. The chain's CDR3 is CASSSSSGGPAYEQYF. In nucleotides, the CDR3 is TGTGCCAGCAGCTCGTCTAGCGGGGGGCCCGCCTACGAGCAGTACTTC. Filled out from reference TRBV7-2 and TRBJ2-7, the complete variable domain reads GAGVSQSPSNKVTEKGKDVELRCDPISGHTALYWYRQSLGQGLEFLIYFQGNSAPDKSGLPSDRFSAERTGGSVSTLTIQRTQQEDSAVYLCASSSSSGGPAYEQYFGPGTRLTVT.